Below, one TCR beta chain is given with its context. Its antigen is still unknown. No clone much larger than this one lies a single base away; base qualities are absent. The record originates from a study of identical twins (dated by TCRdb to about 2016). With regard to the full study: The study deep-sequenced TCR alpha and beta repertoires from monozygotic twins, unrelated adults of various ages and cord blood to test whether fetal clonotypes persist. Replicate twin experiments were performed at different times using different library preparation protocols to rule out contamination.

Library preparation was by 5' RACE. The run used an Illumina HiSeq 2000. Template switching added a universal primer binding site, and the final cDNA carried a unique molecular identifier that allowed TCR cDNA molecules to be counted accurately. Specific primers in the conserved constant-segment region were used to synthesize first-strand cDNA for the TCR alpha and beta chains. To control for contamination, every cDNA library was double barcoded, receiving both a SMART-Mk sample barcode and Illumina barcodes. TruSeq adapter sequences along with Illumina sample barcodes were introduced in two successive PCR steps. The Illumina HiSeq platform was used with custom primers to sequence TCR alpha and beta cDNA libraries. The source study handled its data this way. MiGEC processed the raw reads to extract unique molecular identifiers, while MiXCR was used to determine the CDR3 positions. For each individual, recombination models were inferred using an EM algorithm with the repgenHMM and IGoR tools. The tcR package in R was used for shared clonotype analysis, with sharing normalized by the product of cloneset sizes. To study raw recombination free of thymic and clonal selection effects, out-of-frame nonproductive sequences were analyzed. TCRdb reworked the public reads: Q25 trimming with fastp, MiXCR clone assembly, productive beta chains retained. Each entry is one CDR3 protein sequence, shown with its most common DNA and genes. The V and J calls, along with clone size, are taken from TCRdb and not from the paper's own processing. The sample contains some 190,000 distinct CDR3 sequences, about 16% of them found a single time. The top ten hold 35% to 45% of the sample.

From cysteine to phenylalanine, the CDR3 is 15 amino acids long. The DNA shown is the 45-base CDR3, in frame from base 1. V and J are truncated by 0 bases and 5 bases respectively, leaving an intervening sequence of 13 bases. CDR1 SGHAT and CDR2 FQNNGV were looked up in the germline V gene. Only healthy Caucasian donors were included. Three pairs of female monozygotic twins, all aged roughly 18 to 30 years, made up the twin cohort. CD4+ and CD8+ T cell populations were isolated with positive isolation kits from Invitrogen. What the work shows at the level of the full study, not this receptor alone: Fewer insertions were carried by abundant cord blood beta clonotypes; a weaker similar trend was observed in young adult naive repertoires, while no such trend was observed in memory repertoires. Zero-insertion analyses could be partly confounded by invariant T cells such as MAIT and iNKT, though diverse VJ usage argued against such confounding for most clonotypes. Because the same donors could not be followed over many years, the conclusions relied on cross-sectional statistical analysis. Compared with coincidental sharing between unrelated individuals, out-of-frame TCR alpha sequences shared between twins showed an excess of sequences with low generation probability. The excess sharing between twins in beta out-of-frame sequences was weaker because fewer shared sequences reduced the signal-to-noise ratio. Out-of-frame TCR alpha sharing in monozygotic twins was systematically underestimated by recombination models, whereas sharing between unrelated individuals was in agreement with the recombination models.

These same data were also listed under a study on T cells expressing NK-cell markers. The second study reports: In sorted CD3+CD56+NKG2C+, CD3+CD56+NKG2C- and CD3+CD56-NKG2C+ T-cell subsets from several donors, TCR beta-chain repertoires were profiled. Among the eight sequenced donors, seven were HCMV-seropositive and one was HCMV-seronegative. In several experiments an anti-gammadeltaTCR antibody was added to restrict sorting to alphabetaTCR-expressing T cells. In about 6 donors, the dominant CD3+CD56+NKG2C+ clonotypes were found to rank among the top 10 CD8+ clonotypes and to make up about 1.0-7.5% of CD8+ T cells. Those dominant clonotypes were again the most abundant among CD3+CD56-NKG2C+ cells in a few donors, at roughly 25-60.1%. It remained unclear whether the expanded NKG2C-expressing T cell clones were specific for HCMV antigens. The eight sequenced donors were randomly selected healthy volunteers, three men and five women. HCMV-specific IgG was detected in serum with a commercial ELISA kit to determine HCMV serostatus. MIGEC was used to demultiplex reads and group reads by UMI, and MiTCR was used to assemble and quantify clonotypes. To exclude erroneous sequences, only TCR cDNA sequences supported by at least two reads were retained. The tcR package was used for downstream repertoire analysis, and clonotypes were matched between fractions using CDR3 nucleotide sequence together with V segment. Antigen specificity was annotated against VDJdb with VDJmatch, allowing one amino acid substitution in CDR3.

This sequence uses TRBV11-2 and TRBJ2-5; the D gene is possibly TRBD1 or TRBD2, with 5 bases matching each. Sequencing input: CD8+ T cells sorted from blood. This TCR came from a woman aged 18 to 35 in good health. The nucleotide sequence reads TGTGCCAGCAGCTTAGATCAGGGACCGGGGGAGACCCAGTACTTC. It translates as CASSLDQGPGETQYF.